This T cell receptor beta chain was obtained from a study of blood T cell repertoires in COVID-19. The V end lost 5 bases, the J end lost 10 bases, and 11 bases lay between the germline ends. The CDR3 has 11 residues. Sequencing used immunoSEQ multiplex PCR; TCRdb keeps in-frame clones, though not all of them. The sample consists of about 480,000 clones, about 91% of them appearing once. The specimen was peripheral blood. This TCR was recovered from a woman aged 45 to 65 with COVID-19, enrolled during active disease. The rearrangement joins TRBV12-3 or TRBV12-4 to TRBJ2-5; D perhaps matches TRBD2 (6 bases). CDR3 protein: CASSRTSRQYF. The CDR3 DNA follows: TGTGCCAGCAGTCGAACTAGCCGCCAGTACTTC.